This TCR beta chain is from a study of vaccination effects on CD4 cells after COVID-19. Sequencing was preceded by expansion of antigen-specific CD4+ T cells with viral peptide pools in the ViraFEST assay. Having been cultured for 10 days, the cells underwent CD4+ T cell isolation. Either the BNT162b2 or mRNA-1273 vaccine was given to participants in two doses. Recipients of the vaccine had no prior SARS-CoV-2 infection and negative nucleocapsid antibodies. Half-medium replacement with IL-2 medium occurred on days 3 and 7. In the case of this clone: Antigen specificity is unknown.

The CDR3 runs 20 residues. V gave up 6 bases and J gave up 0 bases; unmatched junction bases: 12. The germline gives CDR1 KGHSH, CDR2 LQKENI. Study outcomes and limitations: Late post-vaccination, clones induced by infection and those induced by vaccine underwent marked clonal contraction.

Measured with immunoSEQ multiplex PCR; TCRdb has only the in-frame clones, and not every one. The sample lists about 59,000 clones; roughly three quarters were seen once. The chain recombines TRBV18 with TRBJ2-1; TRBD2 agrees at 15 bases. Sequences were derived from CD4+ T cells from PBMCs cultured with HCoV-OC43 spike peptides, sampled after COVID-19 vaccination. Indicated subset: HCoV-OC43 spike overlapping peptide pool stimulation. This receptor was identified in a human donor who received a COVID-19 vaccine. The CDR3 here is CASSPGAGLAGGLSYNEQFF. In nucleotides, the CDR3 is TGTGCCAGCTCCCCCGGCGCGGGACTAGCGGGGGGACTCTCCTACAATGAGCAGTTCTTC.